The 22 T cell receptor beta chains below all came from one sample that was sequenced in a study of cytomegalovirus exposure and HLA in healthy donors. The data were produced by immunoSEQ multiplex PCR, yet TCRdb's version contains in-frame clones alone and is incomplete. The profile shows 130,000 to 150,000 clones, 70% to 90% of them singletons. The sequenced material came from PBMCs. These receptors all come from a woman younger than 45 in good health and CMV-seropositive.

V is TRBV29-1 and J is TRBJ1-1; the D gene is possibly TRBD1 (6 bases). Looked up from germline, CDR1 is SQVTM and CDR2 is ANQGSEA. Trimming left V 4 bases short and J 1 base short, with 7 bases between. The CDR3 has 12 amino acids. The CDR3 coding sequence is TGCAGCGTTGCAGGGGAGAACACTGAAGCTTTCTTT. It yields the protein CSVAGENTEAFF.

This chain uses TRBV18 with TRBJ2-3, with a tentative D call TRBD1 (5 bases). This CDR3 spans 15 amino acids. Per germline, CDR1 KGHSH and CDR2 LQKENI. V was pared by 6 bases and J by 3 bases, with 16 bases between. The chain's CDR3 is CASSSTAQGTDTQYF. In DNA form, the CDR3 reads TGTGCCAGCTCTTCCACAGCCCAGGGTACAGATACGCAGTATTTT. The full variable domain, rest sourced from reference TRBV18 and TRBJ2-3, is NAGVMQNPRHLVRRRGQEARLRCSPMKGHSHVYWYRQLPEEGLKFMVYLQKENIIDESGMPKERFSAEFPKEGPSILRIQQVVRGDSAAYFCASSSTAQGTDTQYFGPGTRLTVL.

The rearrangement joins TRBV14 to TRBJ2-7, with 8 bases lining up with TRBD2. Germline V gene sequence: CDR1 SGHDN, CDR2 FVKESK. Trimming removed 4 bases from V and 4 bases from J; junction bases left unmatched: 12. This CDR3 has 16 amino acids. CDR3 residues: CASSPRPGGGLYEQYF. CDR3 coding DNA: TGTGCCAGCAGCCCCCGACCGGGAGGGGGACTTTACGAGCAGTACTTC.

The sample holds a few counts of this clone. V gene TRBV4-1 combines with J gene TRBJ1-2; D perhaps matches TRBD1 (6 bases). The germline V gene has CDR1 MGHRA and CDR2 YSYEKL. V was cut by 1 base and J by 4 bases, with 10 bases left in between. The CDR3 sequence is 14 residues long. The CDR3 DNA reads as TGCGCCAGCAGCCAAGTATTGGGGGCCTATGGCTACACCTTC. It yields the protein CASSQVLGAYGYTF.

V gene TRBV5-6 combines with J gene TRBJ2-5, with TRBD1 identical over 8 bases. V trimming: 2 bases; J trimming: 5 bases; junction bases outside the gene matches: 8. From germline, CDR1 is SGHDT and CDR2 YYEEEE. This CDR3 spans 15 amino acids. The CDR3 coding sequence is TGTGCCAGCAGCTTTAACCAGGGGGCATTGGAGACCCAGTACTTC. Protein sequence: CASSFNQGALETQYF.

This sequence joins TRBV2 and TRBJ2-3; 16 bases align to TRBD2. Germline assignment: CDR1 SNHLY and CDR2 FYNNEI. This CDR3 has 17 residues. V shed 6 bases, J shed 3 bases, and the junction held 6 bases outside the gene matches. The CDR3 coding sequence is TGTGCCAGCAGCCGAGGGACTAGCGGGAGGGGGACAGATACGCAGTATTTT. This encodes CASSRGTSGRGTDTQYF.

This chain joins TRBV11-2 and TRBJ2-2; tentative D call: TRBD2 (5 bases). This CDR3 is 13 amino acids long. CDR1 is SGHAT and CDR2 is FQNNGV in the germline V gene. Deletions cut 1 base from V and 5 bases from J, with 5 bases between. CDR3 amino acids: CASSLGGTGELFF. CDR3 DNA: TGTGCCAGCAGCTTAGGAGGGACCGGGGAGCTGTTTTTT.

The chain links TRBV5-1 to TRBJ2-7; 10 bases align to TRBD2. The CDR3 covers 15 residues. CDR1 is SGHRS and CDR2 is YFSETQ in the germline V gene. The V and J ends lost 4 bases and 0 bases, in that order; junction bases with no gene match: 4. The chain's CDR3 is CASSHTSGDSYEQYF. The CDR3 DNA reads TGCGCCAGCAGCCACACTAGCGGGGACTCCTACGAGCAGTACTTC.

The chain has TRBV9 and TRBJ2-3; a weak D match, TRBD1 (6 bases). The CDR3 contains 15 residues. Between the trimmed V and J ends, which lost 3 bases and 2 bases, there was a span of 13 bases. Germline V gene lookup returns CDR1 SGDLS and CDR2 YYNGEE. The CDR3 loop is CASSDKDRDTDTQYF. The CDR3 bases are TGTGCCAGCAGCGATAAGGACAGAGACACAGATACGCAGTATTTT.

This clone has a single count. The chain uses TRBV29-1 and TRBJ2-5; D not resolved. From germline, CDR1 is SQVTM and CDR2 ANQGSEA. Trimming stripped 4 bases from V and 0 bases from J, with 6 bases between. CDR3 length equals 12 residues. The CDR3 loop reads CSVGADQETQYF. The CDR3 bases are TGCAGCGTTGGGGCAGACCAAGAGACCCAGTACTTC.

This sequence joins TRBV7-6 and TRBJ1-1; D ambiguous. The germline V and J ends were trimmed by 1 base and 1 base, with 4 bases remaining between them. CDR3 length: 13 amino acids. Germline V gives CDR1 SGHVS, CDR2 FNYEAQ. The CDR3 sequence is CASSLDQNTEAFF. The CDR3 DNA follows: TGTGCCAGCAGCTTAGATCAGAACACTGAAGCTTTCTTT.

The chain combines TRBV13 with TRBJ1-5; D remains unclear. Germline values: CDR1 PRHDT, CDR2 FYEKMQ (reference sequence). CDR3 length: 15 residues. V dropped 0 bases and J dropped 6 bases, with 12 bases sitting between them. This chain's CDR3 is CASSLGLRAAQPQHF. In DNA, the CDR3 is TGTGCCAGCAGCTTAGGCCTGAGGGCAGCTCAGCCCCAGCATTTT.

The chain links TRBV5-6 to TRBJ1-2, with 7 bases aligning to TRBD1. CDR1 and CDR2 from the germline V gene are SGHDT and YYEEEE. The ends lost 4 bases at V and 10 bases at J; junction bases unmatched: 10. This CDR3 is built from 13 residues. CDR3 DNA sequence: TGTGCCAGCAGCCTAGGGACAGCAATTTCCTACACCTTC. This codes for CASSLGTAISYTF.

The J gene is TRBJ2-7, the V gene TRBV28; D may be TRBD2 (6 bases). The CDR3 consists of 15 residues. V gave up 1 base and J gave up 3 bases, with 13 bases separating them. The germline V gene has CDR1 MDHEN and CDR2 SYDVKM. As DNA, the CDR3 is TGTGCCAGCAGTTTATATGCCCCCGGGAGCTACGAGCAGTACTTC. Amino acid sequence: CASSLYAPGSYEQYF.

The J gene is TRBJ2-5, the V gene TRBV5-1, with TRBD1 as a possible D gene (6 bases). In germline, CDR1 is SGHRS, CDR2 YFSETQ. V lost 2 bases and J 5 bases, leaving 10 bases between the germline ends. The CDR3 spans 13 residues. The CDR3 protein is CASSLQGMETQYF. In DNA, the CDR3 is TGCGCCAGCAGCTTACAGGGTATGGAGACCCAGTACTTC.

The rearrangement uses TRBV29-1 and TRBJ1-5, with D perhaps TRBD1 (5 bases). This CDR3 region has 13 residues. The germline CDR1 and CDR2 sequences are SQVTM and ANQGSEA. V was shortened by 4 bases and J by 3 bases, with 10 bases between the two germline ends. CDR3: CSVGGGFNQPQHF. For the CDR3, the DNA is TGCAGCGTTGGGGGGGGTTTCAATCAGCCCCAGCATTTT.

This CDR3 reads CASSEFDGVRETQYF. CDR3 DNA sequence: TGTGCCAGCAGTGAATTCGACGGGGTCCGGGAGACCCAGTACTTC. The chain couples TRBV2 to TRBJ2-5, with D possibly matching TRBD2 (5 bases). Germline CDR1 SNHLY, CDR2 FYNNEI. Trimming stripped 2 bases from V and 5 bases from J, with 15 bases between. CDR3 size: 15 residues. Together with reference TRBV2 and TRBJ2-5, the CDR3 gives the full variable domain: EPEVTQTPSHQVTQMGQEVILRCVPISNHLYFYWYRQILGQKVEFLVSFYNNEISEKSEIFDDQFSVERPDGSNFTLKIRSTKLEDSAMYFCASSEFDGVRETQYFGPGTRLLVL.

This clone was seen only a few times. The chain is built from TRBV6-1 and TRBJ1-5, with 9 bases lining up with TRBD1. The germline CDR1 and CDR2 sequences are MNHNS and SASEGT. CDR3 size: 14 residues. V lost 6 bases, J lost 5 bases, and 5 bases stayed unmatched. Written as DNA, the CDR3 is TGTGCCAGCAGCCCGGACAGGGGCTATCAGCCCCAGCATTTT. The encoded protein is CASSPDRGYQPQHF.

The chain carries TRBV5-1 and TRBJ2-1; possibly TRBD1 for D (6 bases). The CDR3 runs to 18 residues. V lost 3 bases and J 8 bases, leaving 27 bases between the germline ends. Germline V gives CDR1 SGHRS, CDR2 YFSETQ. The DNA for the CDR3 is TGCGCCAGCAGCTCGTCCCTCTACAGGGAACTTCGAGGGCATGAGCAGTTCTTC. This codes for CASSSSLYRELRGHEQFF.

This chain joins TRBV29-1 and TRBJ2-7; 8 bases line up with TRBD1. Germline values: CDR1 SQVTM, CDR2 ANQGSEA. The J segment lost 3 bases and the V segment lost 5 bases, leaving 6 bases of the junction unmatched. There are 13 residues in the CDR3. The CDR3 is CSVSGTGGYEQYF. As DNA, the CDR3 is TGCAGCGTTTCCGGGACAGGAGGCTACGAGCAGTACTTC.

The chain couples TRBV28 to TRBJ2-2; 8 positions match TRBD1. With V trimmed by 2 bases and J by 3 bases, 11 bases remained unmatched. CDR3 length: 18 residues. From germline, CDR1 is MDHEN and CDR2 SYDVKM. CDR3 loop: CASSLRSFDRGYTGELFF. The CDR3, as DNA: TGTGCCAGCAGTTTACGTTCATTCGACAGGGGATACACCGGGGAGCTGTTTTTT.

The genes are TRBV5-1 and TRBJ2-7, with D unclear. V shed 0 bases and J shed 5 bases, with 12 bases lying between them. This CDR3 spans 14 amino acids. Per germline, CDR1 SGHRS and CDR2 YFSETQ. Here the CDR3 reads CASSLGTGDHEQYF. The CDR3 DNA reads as TGCGCCAGCAGCTTGGGCACCGGAGACCACGAGCAGTACTTC.